The source of this T cell receptor (beta chain) is a study of tumor-infiltrating lymphocytes in primary liver carcinoma. Study information: Enrolled patients were male and female, aged 30 to 69 years. Staged T1-T3 N0M0, the tumors had sizes that ranged from about 4 to 10 cm across. Study-wide points: Merely some 8-25% of top clones spanned all five tumor regions.

As to this clonotype: Its matching antigen is unknown.

Starting material for RNA and DNA co-extraction consisted of about 17-30 mg of unsorted bulk tissue. Patients were treatment-naive with chronic HBV infection. Unmatched junction bases numbered 8, after V lost 7 bases and J lost 4 bases. The CDR3 covers 14 residues. The germline gives CDR1 SGHTA, CDR2 FQGNSA. Total RNA amounting to around 540 ng was the source from which TCR beta cDNA was made with a constant-region primer. Libraries of TCR beta came from three nested multiplex PCR rounds with slightly modified ARM-PCR. TRBV1-TRBV30 forward primers paired with a C-beta reverse primer drove the first two PCR rounds, approximately 11 cycles each. From the multiplex PCR reads, TCRdb called clonotypes with MiXCR, one entry per CDR3 protein. The table shows more than 40,000 distinct CDR3 sequences, with approximately 70% occurring only once.

The sequenced material came from liver tumor tissue from sampling region 5. Subset given: tumor region T5, tumor centre. The V gene is TRBV7-2, the J gene TRBJ1-2, with TRBD1 identical over 8 bases. This receptor was taken from a man in his forties with primary liver carcinoma and hepatitis B virus infection. For the CDR3, the DNA is TGTGCCAGCATCCCCGGACAGGGCGGCTATGGCTACACCTTC. The encoded protein is CASIPGQGGYGYTF.